This T cell receptor beta chain was observed in a study of CXCR3-negative and CXCR3-positive naive CD8 T cells. Study-wide results and caveats: Naive subsets did not differ in surface CD5, and the authors estimated TCR strength using properties of the TRB CDR3. CXCR3-positive naive cells carried more hydrophobic TRB CDR3s than CXCR3-negative ones. The study found that naive CXCR3-negative and CXCR3-positive cells shared TRBV-TRBJ usage, while memory cells differed.

The CDR3 extends over 15 amino acids. CDR1 and CDR2 from the germline V gene are SGHRS and YFSETQ. cDNA libraries for TRB were generated by 5' RACE incorporating UMI labels. One entry per CDR3 protein, without DNA, is what TCRdb gives after re-calling the 5' RACE reads. The table for this sample gives about 58,000 distinct CDR3 sequences. Regarding this clonotype: What it binds is unknown.

The chain carries TRBV5-1 and TRBJ1-4; TCRdb calls TRBD1, which cannot be checked without DNA. The specimen sequenced was naive CXCR3- CD8+ T cells from blood. The subset here: CD45RO-CCR7+CD27+CD95- naive CD8+ T cells lacking CXCR3 (TNR3-). The TCR comes from a human donor in good health. Some clones in this sample may be carry-over from other donors' samples. The CDR3 reads CASSLEAGTAEKLFF.